These T cell receptor beta chains were read from a single sample in a study of patients and donors after allogeneic stem cell transplantation. TCRdb itself ran the RT-PCR reads through MiXCR, one entry per CDR3 protein. The sample includes 900,000 to 1,000,000 distinct CDR3 sequences, approximately 19% seen only once; the top ten take around 5.5%. Specimen: blood, either unsorted or a sorted T cell fraction (not recorded which). Receptors were obtained from a human donor who was either an allogeneic HSCT recipient or a stem cell or donor lymphocyte infusion donor (not recorded which). It is not recorded whose cells these are; they may come from a transplant donor. The CDR3 runs from the conserved cysteine through the conserved F or W. D genes are given only for firm matches. Rows may omit the clone size; those that give it use once, few, many or a size class.

length | D | size | J | V | DNA | CDR3
13 | NA | many | TRBJ1-1 | TRBV7-3 | TGTGCCAGCAGCTTTGGTAGGAGCACTGAAGCTTTCTTT | CASSFGRSTEAFF
12 | TRBD2 | NA | TRBJ2-1 | TRBV19 | TGTGCCAGTAGTCCTGTAGCGGGGGGAAAGTTCTTC | CASSPVAGGKFF
18 | NA | few | TRBJ2-4 | TRBV11-1 | TGTGCCAGCAGCTTATTAAGGTTGCGGACCGGCTCGAATAACATTCAGTACTTC | CASSLLRLRTGSNNIQYF
13 | TRBD1 | NA | TRBJ1-1 | TRBV10-3 | TGTGCCATCAGTGAGGGGGACAGGGTGGGCGCTTTCTTT | CAISEGDRVGAFF
12 | NA | few | TRBJ2-1 | TRBV30 | TGTGCCTGGACTCGTGCCGCCGTGGAGCAGTTCTTC | CAWTRAAVEQFF
16 | TRBD2 | NA | TRBJ2-5 | TRBV11-1 | TGTGCCAGCAGCTTCGCTTCTAGCGGGACTTTGAAGACCCAGTACTTC | CASSFASSGTLKTQYF
14 | TRBD1 | NA | TRBJ2-1 | TRBV5-1 | TGCGCCAGCAGCTCATCCCAGGGGGCTGGGGAGCAGTTCTTC | CASSSSQGAGEQFF
15 | TRBD1 | few | TRBJ2-3 | TRBV6-1 | TGTGCCAGCACCAAAGGACAGGGCTACACAGATACGCAGTATTTT | CASTKGQGYTDTQYF
13 | NA | many | TRBJ1-5 | TRBV12-3/TRBV12-4 | TGTGCCAGCAGTTTACGGGCAAATCAGCCCCAGCATTTT | CASSLRANQPQHF
16 | NA | many | TRBJ2-3 | TRBV28 | TGTGCCAGCAGTCCCGGAGTAGCTAGCCTCACAGATACGCAGTATTTT | CASSPGVASLTDTQYF
14 | TRBD2 | NA | TRBJ2-3 | TRBV20-1 | TGCAGTGCTAGACTTTTAGCGGGAGCAGATACGCAGTATTTT | CSARLLAGADTQYF
22 | NA | NA | TRBJ1-6 | TRBV21-1 | TGTGCCAGCAGCAAAGCGCTTTTCTCGAACGGACAGGGGGCTTCGAGGAATTCACCCCTCCACTTT | CASSKALFSNGQGASRNSPLHF
13 | TRBD1 | NA | TRBJ1-2 | TRBV12-3/TRBV12-4 | TGTGCCAGCAGTTTAGGAGCGGGGGGACAGAACACCTTC | CASSLGAGGQNTF
15 | NA | few | TRBJ2-3 | TRBV9 | TGTGCCAGCAGCGTATTTGGGCGGGGCACAGATACGCAGTATTTT | CASSVFGRGTDTQYF
14 | NA | few | TRBJ1-4 | TRBV20-1 | TGCAGTGCTATTGAAGGTGCAACTAATGAAAAACTGTTTTTT | CSAIEGATNEKLFF
14 | TRBD1 | many | TRBJ2-7 | TRBV6-1 | TGTGCCAGCAGTCGAGGACAGGGGATGTACGAGCAGTACTTC | CASSRGQGMYEQYF
16 | NA | NA | TRBJ2-1 | TRBV10-2 | TGCGCCAGCAGCCCATACATTCGGACTGATTACAATGAGCAGTTCTTC | CASSPYIRTDYNEQFF
14 | TRBD1 | NA | TRBJ1-6 | TRBV12-3/TRBV12-4 | TGTGCCACCCCAGGGGGAGGGCCTCATTCACCCCTCCACTTT | CATPGGGPHSPLHF
14 | TRBD1 | NA | TRBJ2-1 | TRBV30 | TGTGCCTGGGGACAGGAGAGCTCCTACAATGAGCAGTTCTTC | CAWGQESSYNEQFF
19 | NA | NA | TRBJ2-6 | TRBV4-2 | TGTGCCAGCAGCCAGGAGGGACAGACTAGTTGGTCTGGGGCCAACGTCCTGACTTTC | CASSQEGQTSWSGANVLTF
13 | TRBD1 | NA | TRBJ1-2 | TRBV12-3/TRBV12-4 | TGTGCCAGCATTCAGGGGGCTTTAGGCGGCTACACCTTC | CASIQGALGGYTF
16 | TRBD2 | NA | TRBJ2-2 | TRBV6-1 | TGTGCCAGCAGCTTAGGGCTAGCGGGAGTGTCCGGGGAGCTGTTTTTT | CASSLGLAGVSGELFF
16 | NA | many | TRBJ2-3 | TRBV5-1 | TGCGCCAGCAGCTTGGATGGTAGCGGAGGCACAGATACGCAGTATTTT | CASSLDGSGGTDTQYF
15 | NA | NA | TRBJ2-2 | TRBV7-9 | TGTGCCAGCAGCTTAACAAGGGCCGGCACCGGGGAGCTGTTTTTT | CASSLTRAGTGELFF
13 | NA | NA | TRBJ1-2 | TRBV6-5 | TGTGCCAGCAGTTACTCCCACACCGAAGGCTACACCTTC | CASSYSHTEGYTF
16 | NA | NA | TRBJ2-1 | TRBV2 | TGTGCCAGCAGTGAGGGTCAAAGGAGCTCCTACAATGAGCAGTTCTTC | CASSEGQRSSYNEQFF
15 | NA | many | TRBJ1-6 | TRBV5-1 | TGCGCCAGCAGCCGGTACAGGGAAACGAATTCACCCCTCCACTTT | CASSRYRETNSPLHF
16 | NA | NA | TRBJ2-1 | TRBV5-1 | TGCGCCAGCAGACCTACCGGGGCCCCAACCCGCAATGAGCAGTTCTTC | CASRPTGAPTRNEQFF
12 | NA | NA | TRBJ1-1 | TRBV29-1 | TGCAGCGTGGGCCGCTGGAACACTGAAGCTTTCTTT | CSVGRWNTEAFF
16 | TRBD1 | NA | TRBJ2-7 | TRBV12-3/TRBV12-4 | TGTGCCAGCAGTTTAGGACTGGGGACAGGGCGGTACGAGCAGTACTTC | CASSLGLGTGRYEQYF
16 | TRBD2 | few | TRBJ2-1 | TRBV24-1 | TGTGCCACCAGTGATTTGGGGGGGGGAGCCTACAATGAGCAGTTCTTC | CATSDLGGGAYNEQFF
15 | TRBD1 | once | TRBJ1-6 | TRBV10-3 | TGTGCCATCAGTGCCGCCGGGACAGCGAATTCACCCCTCCACTTT | CAISAAGTANSPLHF
16 | TRBD2 | many | TRBJ2-2 | TRBV4-2 | TGTGCCAGCAGCCAAGAGGCTAGCGGGAGATCGGAGGAGCTGTTTTTT | CASSQEASGRSEELFF
12 | TRBD1 | NA | TRBJ2-1 | TRBV24-1 | TGTGCCACCAGTGACCGGGGACAGACCCAGTTCTTC | CATSDRGQTQFF
14 | TRBD1 | few | TRBJ1-2 | TRBV6-5 | TGTGCCAGCAGTTGGACGGGACAGGGCGGTGGCTACACCTTC | CASSWTGQGGGYTF
14 | TRBD1 | few | TRBJ1-3 | TRBV12-3/TRBV12-4 | TGTGCCAGCAGTGGGACAGGGGAACGAAACACCATATATTTT | CASSGTGERNTIYF
14 | NA | once | TRBJ2-7 | TRBV7-9 | TGTGCCAGCAGCACTCCTGGACTTCTCTACGAGCAGTACTTC | CASSTPGLLYEQYF
15 | TRBD2 | NA | TRBJ2-7 | TRBV27 | TGTGCCAGCAGTTTATCGGGCCTAGCGGGGGGCGAGCAGTACTTC | CASSLSGLAGGEQYF
15 | NA | NA | TRBJ2-2 | TRBV2 | TGTGCCACACTACAGGAGACTACGAACACCGGGGAGCTGTTTTTT | CATLQETTNTGELFF
12 | NA | NA | TRBJ2-3 | TRBV6-1 | TGTGCCAGCATGCCGACTCGCCTTACGCAGTATTTT | CASMPTRLTQYF
16 | NA | few | TRBJ2-3 | TRBV7-9 | TGTGCCAGCAGCTTCAACGGACAGAGCAACACAGATACGCAGTATTTT | CASSFNGQSNTDTQYF
16 | NA | few | TRBJ2-3 | TRBV25-1 | TGTGCCAGCAGCCTCCACCTCCCGCCCGGCACAGATACGCAGTATTTT | CASSLHLPPGTDTQYF
19 | NA | few | TRBJ1-2 | TRBV4-3 | TGCGCCAGCAGCCCTCACGGGGTGATCGGTTGGAAAGCTAACTATGGCTACACCTTC | CASSPHGVIGWKANYGYTF
13 | NA | NA | TRBJ2-3 | TRBV12-3/TRBV12-4 | TGTGCCAGCAGTTTAGGCCTGACGAAGACGCAGTATTTT | CASSLGLTKTQYF
17 | TRBD1 | NA | TRBJ2-7 | TRBV5-1 | TGCGCCAGCAGCGCCTCCTCACAGGGGGCCCACTCCTACGAGCAGTACTTC | CASSASSQGAHSYEQYF
14 | NA | NA | TRBJ2-3 | TRBV10-3 | TGTGCCATCAGTGGGGGGACAAGGACAGATACGCAGTATTTT | CAISGGTRTDTQYF
12 | NA | few | TRBJ2-7 | TRBV2 | TGTGCCACCCAAGGGGAAATCTACGAGCAGTACTTC | CATQGEIYEQYF
16 | NA | NA | TRBJ2-1 | TRBV24-1 | TGTGCCACCAGTGATTTAGGGCGGGGCTGGCGGAATGAGCAGTTCTTC | CATSDLGRGWRNEQFF